This T cell receptor beta chain was found in a study of control samples from healthy donors and cancer patients. CDR3 length: 13 amino acids. Germline V gene lookup returns CDR1 SGHRS and CDR2 YFSETQ. Trimming removed 4 bases from V and 2 bases from J, with 9 bases in between. Here immunoSEQ multiplex PCR was the method, and the copy in TCRdb shows in-frame clones only, minus some. The top ten hold 15% to 20% of the sample, which has about 45,000 clones, 60% to 80% seen once. The sample consisted of formalin-fixed, paraffin-embedded tissue. This TCR came from a male donor with melanoma. V usage is TRBV5-1 and J usage is TRBJ2-5; D is unclear. The CDR3, as DNA: TGCGCCAGCAGCACCGGAACGCAAGAGACCCAGTACTTC. Amino acid sequence: CASSTGTQETQYF.